The next 21 T cell receptor beta chains were all read from a single sample in a study of cytomegalovirus exposure and HLA in healthy donors. The PCR made use of 60 Vbeta and 13 Jbeta primers. TCRdb's table, derived via immunoSEQ multiplex PCR, lists solely in-frame clones and lacks some. This table has some 170,000 clones, roughly four fifths appearing once. Sequenced sample: PBMCs. The receptors derive from a woman aged 35 to 49 in good health and CMV-seronegative.

The rearrangement uses TRBV6-5 and TRBJ2-7; D is perhaps TRBD1 (6 bases). The germline V and J ends were trimmed by 6 bases and 2 bases, with 11 bases remaining between them. The CDR3 is made up of 13 amino acids. CDR1 is MNHEY and CDR2 is SVGAGI in the germline V gene. This chain's CDR3 is CASSRTVTYEQYF. Here the CDR3 DNA reads TGTGCCAGCAGCCGGACAGTCACCTACGAGCAGTACTTC.

This chain links TRBV19 with TRBJ1-4, with D possibly TRBD1 on 6 matching bases. Per the germline V gene, CDR1 is LNHDA and CDR2 is SQIVND (reference sequence). V was cut by 3 bases and J by 5 bases, with 19 bases left in between. The CDR3 sequence is 17 residues long. Here the CDR3 DNA reads TGTGCCAGTAGTATGGGGACACTTCTTGACGAAAATGAAAAACTGTTTTTT. Its protein product is CASSMGTLLDENEKLFF.

The V call is TRBV13, the J call TRBJ2-3, with D possibly TRBD2 on 6 matching bases. This CDR3 has 16 residues. Trimming pared 5 bases from V and 1 base from J, leaving 16 bases between. The germline V gene encodes CDR1 PRHDT and CDR2 FYEKMQ (reference sequence). The CDR3 loop reads CASSLHGGGGTDTQYF. In nucleotides, the CDR3 is TGTGCCAGCAGCCTCCATGGGGGAGGCGGCACAGATACGCAGTATTTT.

This sequence joins TRBV6-6 and TRBJ2-1; 10 nucleotides match TRBD2. The CDR3 runs 16 residues. Per the germline V gene, CDR1 is MNHNY and CDR2 is SVGAGI (reference sequence). Trimming cost V 8 bases and J 5 bases; bases outside gene matches: 12. The chain's CDR3 is CASLSDPSGSNNEQFF. Written as DNA, the CDR3 is TGTGCCAGCCTATCGGACCCTAGCGGGAGTAACAATGAGCAGTTCTTC.

The CDR3 DNA follows: TGTGCCAGCAGTGAAGTAAGCGGGAGCATCGCAGATACGCAGTATTTT. It specifies CASSEVSGSIADTQYF. The chain couples TRBV6-1 to TRBJ2-3; TRBD2 matches at 8 bases. This CDR3 is built from 16 residues. Looked up from germline, CDR1 is MNHNS and CDR2 is SASEGT. The trim removed 1 base at V and 4 bases at J, leaving 7 bases unmatched.

The chain employs TRBV5-1 and TRBJ2-5; TRBD2 is a possible D gene (6 bases). The CDR3 runs 15 residues. The V end was cut by 8 bases, the J end by 2 bases, with 19 bases between. CDR1 and CDR2 (germline): SGHRS, YFSETQ. The CDR3 spells CASSPGGPGQETQYF. Here the CDR3 DNA reads TGCGCCAGTTCTCCCGGAGGGCCGGGACAAGAGACCCAGTACTTC.

This clone was counted a single time. The genes are TRBV30 and TRBJ2-4; weak D call: TRBD2 (6 bases). V was pared by 0 bases and J by 7 bases, with 13 bases between. This CDR3 is 14 amino acids long. From germline, CDR1 is GTSNPN and CDR2 SVGIG (reference sequence). CDR3 in amino acids: CAWSVMGGGNIQYF. The CDR3 DNA sequence: TGTGCCTGGAGTGTAATGGGCGGAGGGAACATTCAGTACTTC.

CDR3: CATNRGSTGTFGGYTF. DNA for the CDR3: TGTGCCACCAATCGTGGTTCGACAGGGACTTTTGGAGGCTACACCTTC. The gene calls are TRBV2 and TRBJ1-2; 7 bases line up with TRBD1. The V gene end was trimmed by 10 bases and the J gene end by 8 bases; junction bases not matched to a gene: 22. Looked up from germline, CDR1 is SNHLY and CDR2 is FYNNEI. The CDR3 spans 16 residues.

The rearrangement uses TRBV27 and TRBJ2-2, with 14 bases that match TRBD2. Trimming cost V 7 bases and J 11 bases; bases outside gene matches: 15. Germline V gives CDR1 MNHEY, CDR2 SMNVEV (reference sequence). This CDR3 is built from 17 residues. In DNA, the CDR3 is TGTGCCAGCACCTTAAATTCGGGACTAGCGGGAGTTGGAGAGCTGTTTTTT. Translation gives CASTLNSGLAGVGELFF.

This clone was counted once. The genes are TRBV28 and TRBJ2-7; D is unclear. The V and J ends lost 4 bases and 4 bases respectively, with 8 bases between them. The germline CDR1 and CDR2 sequences are MDHEN and SYDVKM. The CDR3 runs to 12 residues. The CDR3 protein is CASSSSLYEQYF. DNA of the CDR3: TGTGCCAGCAGTTCCTCCTTATACGAGCAGTACTTC.

V usage is TRBV15 and J usage is TRBJ2-5, with D perhaps TRBD2 (6 bases). Germline CDR1 is LNHNV and CDR2 is YYDKDF (reference sequence). V lost 0 bases, J lost 7 bases, and 15 bases lay in between. The CDR3 totals 15 residues. The CDR3 loop reads CATSRDFGMGGTQYF. DNA of the CDR3: TGTGCCACCAGCAGAGATTTCGGGATGGGGGGGACCCAGTACTTC.

The chain combines TRBV9 with TRBJ2-3, with 7 bases matching TRBD1. The CDR3 spans 14 residues. Germline V lookup: CDR1 SGDLS, CDR2 YYNGEE. The V segment lost 4 bases and the J segment 2 bases; nucleotides outside the gene matches: 4. This chain's CDR3 is CASSTGQITDTQYF. The CDR3 DNA reads as TGTGCCAGCAGCACGGGACAGATCACAGATACGCAGTATTTT.

This clone was observed a single time. The chain joins TRBV14 to TRBJ1-4; D remains ambiguous. Germline V gene lookup returns CDR1 SGHDN and CDR2 FVKESK. CDR3 length: 13 residues. V lost 4 bases to trimming and J lost 5 bases, with 8 bases between them. CDR3 in amino acids: CASSRRRNEKLFF. The CDR3 DNA sequence: TGTGCCAGCAGCCGGAGACGAAATGAAAAACTGTTTTTT.

On this clone: Different DNA sequences within this sample yield the same CDR3. J is TRBJ1-4 and V is TRBV2; D is possibly TRBD1 (6 bases). Germline-derived CDR1 and CDR2 are SNHLY and FYNNEI. This CDR3 comprises 12 residues. V was shortened by 6 bases and J by 5 bases, with 7 bases between the two germline ends. CDR3 DNA sequence: TGTGCCAGCAGCGGACAGAATGAAAAACTGTTTTTT. Translated, it gives CASSGQNEKLFF.

The chain couples TRBV30 to TRBJ2-2, with 8 positions matching TRBD2. This CDR3 region has 15 residues. The V and J ends lost 7 bases and 3 bases, in that order; junction bases with no gene match: 10. Germline V gene lookup returns CDR1 GTSNPN and CDR2 SVGIG (reference sequence). Here the CDR3 reads CAYREAGGYTGELFF. CDR3 sequence (DNA): TGTGCCTATAGGGAGGCGGGAGGATACACCGGGGAGCTGTTTTTT.

Only one count was recorded for this clone. The chain links TRBV27 to TRBJ1-5, with D possibly matching TRBD1 (5 bases). V lost 2 bases and J 5 bases, leaving 7 bases between the germline ends. There are 13 residues in the CDR3. CDR1 MNHEY and CDR2 SMNVEV come from the germline V gene (reference sequence). CDR3 in amino acids: CASSLVGDQPQHF. The CDR3 DNA is TGTGCCAGCAGTTTAGTAGGGGATCAGCCCCAGCATTTT.

The chain carries TRBV27 and TRBJ2-3, with 8 bases matching TRBD2. With V trimmed by 0 bases and J by 2 bases, 7 bases remained unmatched. The germline V gene encodes CDR1 MNHEY and CDR2 SMNVEV (reference sequence). The CDR3 is 17 amino acids. The CDR3 region is CASSLSVPAGDTDTQYF. The CDR3 nucleotides are TGTGCCAGCAGTTTATCGGTTCCAGCGGGAGACACAGATACGCAGTATTTT.

This clone was counted between two and nine times. V and J are TRBV29-1 and TRBJ1-1; a weak D match, TRBD1 (5 bases). In germline, CDR1 is SQVTM, CDR2 ANQGSEA. The length of the CDR3 is 13 residues. With 1 base removed from V and 5 bases from J, the gap between germline ends came to 11 bases. Written as DNA, the CDR3 is TGCAGCGTTGAAGGACCTAAGGGGACTGAAGCTTTCTTT. As protein: CSVEGPKGTEAFF.

The J gene is TRBJ1-2, the V gene TRBV2; 7 nucleotides match TRBD1. The CDR3 runs to 15 residues. Trimming took 3 bases from V and 7 from J; bases not matched to a gene: 11. Looked up from germline, CDR1 is SNHLY and CDR2 is FYNNEI. Here the CDR3 reads CASSESRTGERGYTF. Written as DNA, the CDR3 is TGTGCCAGCAGTGAGTCTCGAACAGGGGAGCGTGGCTACACCTTC.

The gene calls are TRBV19 and TRBJ2-6, with 7 bases lining up with TRBD2. From germline, CDR1 is LNHDA and CDR2 SQIVND (reference sequence). V gave up 6 bases and J gave up 2 bases; unmatched junction bases: 10. This CDR3 is 17 amino acids long. CDR3: CASRFWEGNPGANVLTF. In nucleotides, the CDR3 is TGTGCCAGTAGATTTTGGGAGGGCAACCCTGGGGCCAACGTCCTGACTTTC. The whole variable domain, remainder taken from reference TRBV19 and TRBJ2-6, is DGGITQSPKYLFRKEGQNVTLSCEQNLNHDAMYWYRQDPGQGLRLIYYSQIVNDFQKGDIAEGYSVSREKKESFPLTVTSAQKNPTAFYLCASRFWEGNPGANVLTFGAGSRLTVL.

The rearrangement links TRBV30 to TRBJ2-5, with a weak D call TRBD2 (6 bases). The CDR3 length is 13 residues. Per the germline V gene, CDR1 is GTSNPN and CDR2 is SVGIG (reference sequence). V was clipped by 5 bases and J by 5 bases, with 15 bases between them. CDR3 nucleotides: TGTGCCTGGTCCTCAGGAGGGTCGGAGACCCAGTACTTC. It encodes CAWSSGGSETQYF.